This T cell receptor beta chain stems from a study of cytomegalovirus exposure and HLA in healthy donors. Study information: Previous work identified some 120 million unique TCR beta sequences from about 179 million T cells.

In the PCR, 60 Vbeta and 13 Jbeta primers were used. The protocol was immunoSEQ multiplex PCR, while the TCRdb copy is restricted to in-frame clones and leaves out a portion. The profile shows around 180,000 clones, roughly 84% of them singletons. As regards this clone: Its antigen is undetermined.

Study results and limitations: Presence/absence comparisons presumed near-even sequencing depth among donors. TCR beta chain V- and J-gene trimming was linked, in a later analysis, to a missense variant in DCLRE1C. There were several of the most significant clusters that appeared linked to common viral pathogens in a later analysis.

The source is a boy under 18 in good health and CMV-seronegative. The sequenced material came from PBMCs.

CDR3 bases: TGTGCTAGTGGTCGTGACAGGGCGTTAAGCAATCAGCCCCAGCATTTT. As protein: CASGRDRALSNQPQHF. The gene calls are TRBV12-5 and TRBJ1-5; TRBD1 aligns across 7 bases. The CDR3 runs to 16 residues. The V segment lost 5 bases and the J segment 1 base; nucleotides outside the gene matches: 8. In germline, CDR1 is LGHNT, CDR2 FRNRAP.